These 19 T cell receptor beta chains originate from one sample sequenced in a study of Tregs in tolerant kidney transplant recipients. Antigens of these TCRs are unknown. Only in-frame clones appear in the TCRdb table, and some are missing; sequencing was by immunoSEQ multiplex PCR. The table lists approximately 30,000 clones, 70% to 85% of them singletons. Material: Tregs from blood cultured with allogeneic cells. These receptor sequences come from a human donor in good health.

This chain joins TRBV29-1 and TRBJ2-5; no definite D call. V was shortened by 4 bases and J by 5 bases, with 8 bases between the two germline ends. The CDR3 sequence is 11 residues long. Germline CDR1 and CDR2: SQVTM and ANQGSEA. The CDR3 DNA is TGCAGCGTTGTTAGGTCGGAGACCCAGTACTTC. Encoded protein: CSVVRSETQYF.

This chain links TRBV18 with TRBJ1-5; D not certain. Trimming removed 5 bases at V and 2 bases at J, with 4 bases between. Germline V gene data show CDR1 as KGHSH and CDR2 as LQKENI. The CDR3 length is 12 residues. As DNA, the CDR3 is TGTGCCAGCTCAGGGGGCAATCAGCCCCAGCATTTT. Translated: CASSGGNQPQHF.

J is TRBJ2-1 and V is TRBV6-5; 7 nucleotides line up with TRBD2. V lost 5 bases, J lost 8 bases, and 12 bases stayed unmatched. The CDR3 extends over 15 amino acids. Germline V CDR1 and CDR2: MNHEY, SVGAGI. CDR3: CASSPTQGGVDEQFF. CDR3 nucleotides: TGTGCCAGCAGTCCTACTCAGGGAGGGGTCGATGAGCAGTTCTTC.

The gene calls are TRBV30 and TRBJ1-1, with 7 bases matching TRBD1. Germline values: CDR1 GTSNPN, CDR2 SVGIG (reference sequence). There are 12 residues in the CDR3. V gave up 2 bases and J gave up 8 bases; unmatched junction bases: 5. This chain's CDR3 is CAWSRGGVEAFF. Here the CDR3 DNA reads TGTGCCTGGAGTCGAGGGGGCGTCGAAGCTTTCTTT.

The chain joins TRBV30 to TRBJ2-7, with D hard to call. CDR3 size: 12 residues. Germline V gene data show CDR1 as GTSNPN and CDR2 as SVGIG (reference sequence). The ends were cut back, 5 bases at V and 0 bases at J, with 8 bases in the middle. The CDR3 bases are TGTGCCTGGGTGGTAAACTCCTACGAGCAGTACTTC. Translated: CAWVVNSYEQYF. Complete variable domain (other parts from reference TRBV30 and TRBJ2-7): SQTIHQWPATLVQPVGSPLSLECTVEGTSNPNLYWYRQAAGRGLQLLFYSVGIGQISSEVPQNLSASRPQDRQFILSSKKLLLSDSGFYLCAWVVNSYEQYFGPGTRLTVT.

As to this clone: At one end the junction does not follow the germline gene, possibly because of a read error. This chain connects TRBV6-5 to TRBJ1-1; D unresolved. CDR1 is MNHEY, CDR2 SVGAGI, per germline. This CDR3 region has 14 residues. This CDR3 is CASSYSSRNTKAFF. The CDR3 region has the DNA TGTGCCAGCAGTTACTCCTCAAGGAACACTAAAGCTTTCTTT.

The chain uses TRBV5-1 and TRBJ2-7; D perhaps matches TRBD2 (5 bases). The germline V and J ends were trimmed by 3 bases and 0 bases, with 13 bases remaining between them. Germline V gene lookup returns CDR1 SGHRS and CDR2 YFSETQ. The CDR3 has 15 residues. CDR3 protein: CASSSLGGTSYEQYF. The CDR3 bases are TGCGCCAGCAGCTCCCTAGGAGGTACCTCCTACGAGCAGTACTTC.

V usage is TRBV5-1 and J usage is TRBJ2-2, with D perhaps matching TRBD2 (7 bases). The CDR3 runs to 14 residues. V was pared by 8 bases and J by 5 bases, with 16 bases between. CDR1 is SGHRS, CDR2 YFSETQ, per germline. The CDR3 DNA sequence: TGCGCCAGTGAACAGGGAGGGCGGACCGGGGAGCTGTTTTTT. Translation: CASEQGGRTGELFF.

This chain connects TRBV28 to TRBJ2-1; unclear D gene. V lost 5 bases to trimming and J lost 11 bases, with 13 bases between them. CDR1 is MDHEN, CDR2 SYDVKM, per germline. This CDR3 region has 12 residues. The CDR3 loop reads CASSPRVGKQFF. In nucleotides, the CDR3 is TGTGCCAGCAGTCCCCGCGTGGGTAAGCAGTTCTTC.

This chain connects TRBV5-1 to TRBJ2-1; D possibly corresponds to TRBD1 (6 bases). The CDR3 is made up of 17 amino acids. The germline V and J ends were trimmed by 3 bases and 8 bases, with 24 bases remaining between them. From germline, CDR1 is SGHRS and CDR2 YFSETQ. Written as DNA, the CDR3 is TGCGCCAGCAGCTCCCAGGCTAGTGGGACAATGGCCCATGAGCAGTTCTTC. Translation: CASSSQASGTMAHEQFF.

In this sample, this clone turned up once. The chain combines TRBV15 with TRBJ2-1; 9 nucleotides align to TRBD1. Trimming cost V 4 bases and J 4 bases; bases outside gene matches: 2. CDR1 is LNHNV and CDR2 is YYDKDF in the germline V gene (reference sequence). The CDR3 runs 14 residues. The CDR3 sequence: CATSKGQGYNEQFF. The DNA for the CDR3 is TGTGCCACCAGCAAAGGACAGGGGTACAATGAGCAGTTCTTC.

The chain uses TRBV11-2 and TRBJ2-7; no definite D call. The germline CDR1 and CDR2 sequences are SGHAT and FQNNGV. The CDR3 consists of 14 residues. Deletions cut 1 base from V and 0 bases from J, with 7 bases between. CDR3 loop: CASSLGRLSYEQYF. DNA of the CDR3: TGTGCCAGCAGCTTAGGCAGGCTCTCCTACGAGCAGTACTTC.

The chain joins TRBV5-4 to TRBJ2-6; D is undetermined. Germline V lookup: CDR1 SGHNT, CDR2 YYREEE (reference sequence). This CDR3 is built from 15 residues. The V end was cut by 0 bases, the J end by 4 bases, with 8 bases between. This chain's CDR3 is CASSLGHGGANVLTF. The DNA for the CDR3 is TGTGCCAGCAGCTTGGGCCACGGGGGGGCCAACGTCCTGACTTTC. The entire variable domain, with the rest obtained from reference TRBV5-4 and TRBJ2-6, is as follows: ETGVTQSPTHLIKTRGQQVTLRCSSQSGHNTVSWYQQALGQGPQFIFQYYREEENGRGNFPPRFSGLQFPNYSSELNVNALELDDSALYLCASSLGHGGANVLTFGAGSRLTVL.

This clone was counted a few times. The chain recombines TRBV25-1 with TRBJ2-1, with 7 nucleotides matching TRBD2. J was trimmed by 0 bases and V by 4 bases; bases with no gene match: 3. Germline CDR1 and CDR2: MGHDK and SYGVNS. CDR3 length: 15 residues. The CDR3 nucleotides read TGTGCCAGCAGTGCATTAGCGGGCTCCTACAATGAGCAGTTCTTC. It codes for CASSALAGSYNEQFF.

This sequence joins TRBV30 and TRBJ2-3; D call uncertain. CDR1 and CDR2 from the germline V gene are GTSNPN and SVGIG (reference sequence). V was clipped by 1 base and J by 5 bases, with 10 bases between them. The CDR3 covers 13 residues. The CDR3 loop is CAWSGAHGDTQYF. CDR3 DNA: TGTGCCTGGAGTGGGGCACATGGAGATACGCAGTATTTT.

The rearrangement links TRBV19 to TRBJ2-5; D may be TRBD2 (6 bases). Per the germline V gene, CDR1 is LNHDA and CDR2 is SQIVND (reference sequence). The CDR3 covers 15 residues. Trimming took off 5 bases at V and 0 bases at J, with 13 bases between the two ends. Written as DNA, the CDR3 is TGTGCCAGTAGTCCGCGGGACGGCTACCAAGAGACCCAGTACTTC. It encodes CASSPRDGYQETQYF.

By share, this clone counts as medium-sized. J is TRBJ2-1 and V is TRBV11-2, with a possible D match to TRBD2 (5 bases). The germline V gene encodes CDR1 SGHAT and CDR2 FQNNGV. CDR3 length: 14 amino acids. V lost 0 bases to trimming and J lost 5 bases, with 8 bases between them. The CDR3 loop reads CASSLELANNEQFF. CDR3 coding DNA: TGTGCCAGCAGCTTAGAGCTAGCCAACAATGAGCAGTTCTTC.

This chain joins TRBV7-2 and TRBJ2-7; D possibly matches TRBD1 or TRBD2 (6 bases each). The CDR3 extends over 15 amino acids. V dropped 2 bases and J dropped 1 base, with 12 bases sitting between them. The germline CDR1 and CDR2 sequences are SGHTA and FQGNSA. For the CDR3, the DNA is TGTGCCAGCAGCTTAATGGGGGGCCCTTCCTACGAGCAGTACTTC. This sequence encodes CASSLMGGPSYEQYF.

The rearrangement uses TRBV7-2 and TRBJ2-3; tentative D call: TRBD2 (6 bases). The germline CDR1 and CDR2 sequences are SGHTA and FQGNSA. CDR3 size: 14 residues. Trimming cost V 5 bases and J 6 bases, with 15 bases left between them. DNA of the CDR3: TGTGCCAGCAGCCGCGTCTATCTAGCGGATACGCAGTATTTT. Its translation: CASSRVYLADTQYF.